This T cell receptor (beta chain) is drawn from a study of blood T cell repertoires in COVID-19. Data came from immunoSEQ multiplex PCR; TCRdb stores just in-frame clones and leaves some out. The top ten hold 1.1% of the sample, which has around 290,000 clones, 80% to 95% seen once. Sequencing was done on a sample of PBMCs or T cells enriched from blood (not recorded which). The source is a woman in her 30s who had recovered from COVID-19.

The DNA of the CDR3 is TGTGCCAGCAGCCCACAGGACTCTGGGGCCAACGTCCTGACTTTC. Translation: CASSPQDSGANVLTF. This chain joins TRBV4-2 and TRBJ2-6; a weak D match, TRBD1 (5 bases). V lost 4 bases, J lost 0 bases, and 7 bases lay in between. Germline loops: CDR1 LGHNA, CDR2 YNFKEQ. The CDR3 has 15 residues.